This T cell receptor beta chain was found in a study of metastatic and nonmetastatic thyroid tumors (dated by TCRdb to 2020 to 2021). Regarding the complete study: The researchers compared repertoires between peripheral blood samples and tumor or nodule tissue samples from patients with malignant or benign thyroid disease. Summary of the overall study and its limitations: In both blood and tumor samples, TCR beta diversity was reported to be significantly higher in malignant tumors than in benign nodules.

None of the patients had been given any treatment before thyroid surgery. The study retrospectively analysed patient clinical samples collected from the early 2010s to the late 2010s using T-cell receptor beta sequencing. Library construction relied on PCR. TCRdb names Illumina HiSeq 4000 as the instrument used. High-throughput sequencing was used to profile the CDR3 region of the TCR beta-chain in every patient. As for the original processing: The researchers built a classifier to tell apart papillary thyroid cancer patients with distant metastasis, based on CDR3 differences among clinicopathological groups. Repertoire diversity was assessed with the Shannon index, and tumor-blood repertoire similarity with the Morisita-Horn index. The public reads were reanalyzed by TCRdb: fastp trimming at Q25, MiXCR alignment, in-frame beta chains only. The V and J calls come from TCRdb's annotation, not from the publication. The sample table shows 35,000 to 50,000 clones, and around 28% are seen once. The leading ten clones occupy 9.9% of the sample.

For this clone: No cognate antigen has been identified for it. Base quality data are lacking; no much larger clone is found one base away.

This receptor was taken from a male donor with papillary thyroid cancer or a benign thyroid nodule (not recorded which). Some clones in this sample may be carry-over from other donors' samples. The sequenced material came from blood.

The CDR3 protein: CASSAGTGALYEQYF. The sequence in DNA is TGTGCCAGCAGTGCGGGGACAGGGGCCCTCTACGAGCAGTACTTC. The chain is encoded by TRBV6-1 joined to TRBJ2-7; 10 central bases correspond to TRBD1. CDR1 MNHNS and CDR2 SASEGT are derived from the germline V gene. Trimming takes 4 bases off V and 3 bases off J; junction bases not matched to a gene: 6. The CDR3 spans 15 residues, from the cysteine through the phenylalanine. The DNA shown is the 45-base CDR3, in frame from base 1.